Listed below are T cell receptor beta chains from one sample, sequenced in a study of CD8 T cells in cerebrospinal fluid in Alzheimer's disease. For each CDR3 protein, TCRdb gives one entry from its re-call of the 10x single-cell sequencing reads, without DNA. This table lists about 1,400 distinct CDR3 sequences. Sequenced: cerebrospinal fluid. Every receptor here comes from a human donor with mild cognitive impairment. The CDR3 runs from the conserved cysteine through the conserved F or W. The size entry is marked missing in some rows and otherwise reads once, few, many or a size class.

V gene: TRBV11-2; J gene: TRBJ2-5; clone size: medium-sized; CDR3 protein: CASSLRKTGLQETQYF
V gene: TRBV3-1; J gene: TRBJ1-6; clone size: large; CDR3 protein: CASSQDVWSSYNSPLHF
V gene: TRBV14; J gene: TRBJ2-1; clone size: medium-sized; CDR3 protein: CASSPMSGYNEQFF
V gene: TRBV7-3; J gene: TRBJ1-1; clone size: large; CDR3 protein: CASSLMGNRNTEAFF
V gene: TRBV6-5; J gene: TRBJ1-2; clone size: medium-sized; CDR3 protein: CASSKTGNYGYTF
V gene: TRBV7-2; J gene: TRBJ2-6; clone size: .; CDR3 protein: CASSLARLAGGTGANVLTF
V gene: TRBV20-1; J gene: TRBJ1-4; clone size: medium-sized; CDR3 protein: CSARFASEKLFF
V gene: TRBV11-1; J gene: TRBJ2-3; clone size: large; CDR3 protein: CASSVTDTQYF
V gene: TRBV5-5; J gene: TRBJ1-5; clone size: medium-sized; CDR3 protein: CASSWEPGNQPQHF
V gene: TRBV6-5; J gene: TRBJ1-3; clone size: medium-sized; CDR3 protein: CASSYSRASSGNTIYF
V gene: TRBV11-3; J gene: TRBJ2-3; clone size: large; CDR3 protein: CASSFGLADSTDTQYF
V gene: TRBV20-1; J gene: TRBJ1-6; clone size: medium-sized; CDR3 protein: CSALGDALKYNSPLHF
V gene: TRBV6-5; J gene: TRBJ2-1; clone size: medium-sized; CDR3 protein: CASSPLAGGRGEQFF
V gene: TRBV5-1; J gene: TRBJ2-1; clone size: large; CDR3 protein: CASSPRPPDSYNEQFF
V gene: TRBV19; J gene: TRBJ2-6; clone size: medium-sized; CDR3 protein: CASSPSSPGANVLTF
V gene: TRBV9; J gene: TRBJ2-3; clone size: medium-sized; CDR3 protein: CASKGTGSTDTQYF
V gene: TRBV15; J gene: TRBJ1-1; clone size: medium-sized; CDR3 protein: CATSRDTAGSRRKAFF
V gene: TRBV28; J gene: TRBJ2-5; clone size: medium-sized; CDR3 protein: CASSLISETQYF
V gene: TRBV19; J gene: TRBJ1-4; clone size: .; CDR3 protein: CASSSQGEEKLFF
V gene: TRBV6-1; J gene: TRBJ1-2; clone size: medium-sized; CDR3 protein: CASSEFNFGYTF
V gene: TRBV5-5; J gene: TRBJ2-1; clone size: large; CDR3 protein: CASSFGSNNEQFF
V gene: TRBV19; J gene: TRBJ2-2; clone size: medium-sized; CDR3 protein: CASNPRQLLGELFF
V gene: TRBV29-1; J gene: TRBJ2-4; clone size: medium-sized; CDR3 protein: CSVEHRDIQYF
V gene: TRBV4-1; J gene: TRBJ2-7; clone size: medium-sized; CDR3 protein: CASSHPRQGRHEQYF
V gene: TRBV3-1; J gene: TRBJ2-2; clone size: medium-sized; CDR3 protein: CASRKAGGTGELFF
V gene: TRBV7-6; J gene: TRBJ1-5; clone size: large; CDR3 protein: CASSFGDREYQPQHF
V gene: TRBV19; J gene: TRBJ2-1; clone size: .; CDR3 protein: CASSSLLPGQGIYEQFF
V gene: TRBV2; J gene: TRBJ2-2; clone size: large; CDR3 protein: CASSGRVATGELFF
V gene: TRBV5-1; J gene: TRBJ1-4; clone size: medium-sized; CDR3 protein: CASRSNSATNEKLFF
V gene: TRBV9; J gene: TRBJ2-2; clone size: large; CDR3 protein: CASSVDPQLNTGELFF
V gene: TRBV2; J gene: TRBJ2-6; clone size: medium-sized; CDR3 protein: CASRPGNSGANVLTF
V gene: TRBV20-1; J gene: TRBJ1-1; clone size: .; CDR3 protein: CSATTGVNTEAFF
V gene: TRBV20-1; J gene: TRBJ1-1; clone size: large; CDR3 protein: CSASRAVEAFF
V gene: TRBV9; J gene: TRBJ2-7; clone size: medium-sized; CDR3 protein: CASSRSDISYEQYF
V gene: TRBV4-2; J gene: TRBJ2-5; clone size: medium-sized; CDR3 protein: CASSTLAGGSEETQYF
V gene: TRBV20-1; J gene: TRBJ1-5; clone size: medium-sized; CDR3 protein: CSASRILSGGTYSNQPQHF
V gene: TRBV20-1; J gene: TRBJ2-2; clone size: medium-sized; CDR3 protein: CSARDQTSGGAGELFF
V gene: TRBV20-1; J gene: TRBJ2-2; clone size: medium-sized; CDR3 protein: CSASSSGGAVGELFF
V gene: TRBV4-3; J gene: TRBJ2-7; clone size: large; CDR3 protein: CASSQGDEGTGPMKQYF
V gene: TRBV20-1; J gene: TRBJ2-6; clone size: medium-sized; CDR3 protein: CSANEAGTSGANVLTF
V gene: TRBV5-4; J gene: TRBJ1-1; clone size: .; CDR3 protein: CASSSPRAEAFF
V gene: TRBV18; J gene: TRBJ2-2; clone size: medium-sized; CDR3 protein: CASSLQGRELFF
V gene: TRBV11-2; J gene: TRBJ1-2; clone size: large; CDR3 protein: CASRGRGNYGYTF
V gene: TRBV4-3; J gene: TRBJ2-1; clone size: medium-sized; CDR3 protein: CASSLYRQGWNEQFF
V gene: TRBV14; J gene: TRBJ2-7; clone size: medium-sized; CDR3 protein: CASSPGGLPYEQYF
V gene: TRBV20-1; J gene: TRBJ2-1; clone size: medium-sized; CDR3 protein: CSAESRYNEQFF
V gene: TRBV19; J gene: TRBJ1-1; clone size: medium-sized; CDR3 protein: CASSTGTEFEAFF
V gene: TRBV9; J gene: TRBJ2-6; clone size: medium-sized; CDR3 protein: CASSADRGGGANVLTF
V gene: TRBV6-1; J gene: TRBJ2-2; clone size: medium-sized; CDR3 protein: CASLRTGGTGELFF
V gene: TRBV10-2; J gene: TRBJ1-6; clone size: medium-sized; CDR3 protein: CASSDKTGTLNSPLHF
V gene: TRBV28; J gene: TRBJ1-2; clone size: medium-sized; CDR3 protein: CASSGDRIYGYTF
V gene: TRBV7-9; J gene: TRBJ1-4; clone size: large; CDR3 protein: CASSLVDEKLFF
V gene: TRBV6-5; J gene: TRBJ1-1; clone size: medium-sized; CDR3 protein: CASSPRRTEAFF